This T cell receptor (beta chain) came from a study of T cell repertoires in cytomegalovirus infection. As for the study in general: An indication of both CMV infection and matching HLA type came from public TCR beta signatures.

TCRdb passed the reads through MiXCR, listing each CDR3 protein once. The data show 560,000 or so distinct CDR3 sequences, 15% to 20% seen once. Germline V gene data show CDR1 as SGHTA and CDR2 as FQGTGA. CDR3 length: 15 residues. Trimming pared 4 bases from V and 6 bases from J, leaving 17 bases between. Overall study findings and caveats: Ex vivo, HLA-C-restricted CMV-specific TCR beta clonotypes prevailed over the rest of the response.

At least ten counts were recorded for this clonotype. Its antigen is not identified. The sample consisted of CD8+ T cells from PBMCs. V usage is TRBV7-3 and J usage is TRBJ2-3; possibly TRBD1 for D (6 bases). This clonotype was obtained from a human donor in good health (CMV status not recorded). Some clones in this sample may be carry-over from other donors' samples. In nucleotides, the CDR3 is TGTGCCAGCAGCTCGACAGGATCCTTCGGGGATACGCAGTATTTT. Residues: CASSSTGSFGDTQYF.